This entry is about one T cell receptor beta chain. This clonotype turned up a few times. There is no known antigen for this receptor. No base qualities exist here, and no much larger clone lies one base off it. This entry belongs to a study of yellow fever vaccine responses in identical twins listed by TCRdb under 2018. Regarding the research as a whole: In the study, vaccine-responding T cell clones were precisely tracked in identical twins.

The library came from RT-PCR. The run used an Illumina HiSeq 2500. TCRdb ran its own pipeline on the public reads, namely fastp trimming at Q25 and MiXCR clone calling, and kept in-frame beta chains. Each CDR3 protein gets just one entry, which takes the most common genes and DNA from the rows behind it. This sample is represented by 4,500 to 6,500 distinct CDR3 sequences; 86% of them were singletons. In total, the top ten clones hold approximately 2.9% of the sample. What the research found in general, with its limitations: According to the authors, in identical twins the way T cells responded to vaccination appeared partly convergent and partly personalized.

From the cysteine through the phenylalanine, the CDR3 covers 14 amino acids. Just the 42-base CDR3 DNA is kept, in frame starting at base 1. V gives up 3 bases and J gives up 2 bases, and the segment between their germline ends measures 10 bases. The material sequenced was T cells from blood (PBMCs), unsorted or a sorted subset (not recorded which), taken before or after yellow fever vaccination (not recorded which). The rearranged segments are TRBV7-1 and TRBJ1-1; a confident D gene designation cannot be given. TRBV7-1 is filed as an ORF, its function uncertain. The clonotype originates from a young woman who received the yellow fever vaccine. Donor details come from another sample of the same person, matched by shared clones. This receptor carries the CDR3 CASSSPQANTEAFF. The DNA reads TGTGCCAGCAGCTCGCCTCAAGCCAACACTGAAGCTTTCTTT.